This TCR beta chain was sequenced for a study of blood T cell repertoires in COVID-19. Across the study: Recovered Cohort 3 donors showed two negative PCRs, clearance, or symptom resolution. Whether acute or convalescent, the COVID-19 samples came from the United States, Italy and Spain. PBMCs, B-cell-depleted T cells, or T cells provided the cDNA or gDNA that made up the material.

Profiled with immunoSEQ multiplex PCR; TCRdb holds only in-frame clones, not every one. Here the sample spans some 200,000 clones, roughly 90% being singletons. CDR3 length: 13 residues. The V end was cut by 5 bases, the J end by 6 bases, with 10 bases between. CDR1 and CDR2 from the germline V gene are KGHDR and SFDVKD. The sample was PBMCs or T cells enriched from blood (not recorded which). The sequence derives from a woman aged 45-60 years in a cohort exposed to, infected with or recovered from COVID-19 (not recorded which). The rearrangement joins TRBV24-1 to TRBJ1-5, with D possibly TRBD1 on 6 matching bases. The DNA of the CDR3 is TGTGCCACCAGTGTAACAGGGACTCAGCCCCAGCATTTT. Protein product: CATSVTGTQPQHF.